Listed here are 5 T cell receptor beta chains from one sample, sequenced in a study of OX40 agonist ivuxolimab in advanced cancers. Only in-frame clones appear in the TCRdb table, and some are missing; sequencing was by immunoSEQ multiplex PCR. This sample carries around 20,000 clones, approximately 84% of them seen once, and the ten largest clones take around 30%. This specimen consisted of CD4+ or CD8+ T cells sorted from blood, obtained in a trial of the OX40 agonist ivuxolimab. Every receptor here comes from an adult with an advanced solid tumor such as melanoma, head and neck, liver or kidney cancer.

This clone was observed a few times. For the CDR3, the DNA is TGTGCCAGCAGTGGAATTATTCAGCCCCAGCATTTT. It is translated as CASSGIIQPQHF. The V and J genes are TRBV2 and TRBJ1-5; D gene unclear. The V gene lost 4 bases and the J gene lost 6 bases, with 7 bases spanning the gap. Germline values: CDR1 SNHLY, CDR2 FYNNEI. CDR3 length: 12 amino acids. Full variable domain (remainder filled in from reference TRBV2 and TRBJ1-5): EPEVTQTPSHQVTQMGQEVILRCVPISNHLYFYWYRQILGQKVEFLVSFYNNEISEKSEIFDDQFSVERPDGSNFTLKIRSTKLEDSAMYFCASSGIIQPQHFGDGTRLSIL.

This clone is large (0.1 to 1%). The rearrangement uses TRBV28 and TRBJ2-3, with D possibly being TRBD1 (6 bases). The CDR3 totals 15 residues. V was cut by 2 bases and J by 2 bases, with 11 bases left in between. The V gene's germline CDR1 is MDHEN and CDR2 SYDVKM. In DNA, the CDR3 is TGTGCCAGCAGTTTACAGGGGATATACACAGATACGCAGTATTTT. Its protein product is CASSLQGIYTDTQYF.

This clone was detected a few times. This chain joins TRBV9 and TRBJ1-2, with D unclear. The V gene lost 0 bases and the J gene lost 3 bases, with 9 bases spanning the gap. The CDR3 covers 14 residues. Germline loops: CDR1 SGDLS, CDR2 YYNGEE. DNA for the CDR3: TGTGCCAGCAGCGTAGGGCCTCCGGACTATGGCTACACCTTC. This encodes CASSVGPPDYGYTF.

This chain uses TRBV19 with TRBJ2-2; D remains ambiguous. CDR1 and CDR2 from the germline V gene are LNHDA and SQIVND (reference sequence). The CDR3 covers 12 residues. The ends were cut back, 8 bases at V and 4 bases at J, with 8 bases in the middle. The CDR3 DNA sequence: TGTGCCAGTGGAACGGGCACCGGGGAGCTGTTTTTT. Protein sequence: CASGTGTGELFF.

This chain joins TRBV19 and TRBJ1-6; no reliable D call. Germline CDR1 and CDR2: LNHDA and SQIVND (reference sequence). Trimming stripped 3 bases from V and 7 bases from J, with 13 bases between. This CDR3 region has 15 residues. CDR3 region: CASSIPLTPNSPLHF. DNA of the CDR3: TGTGCCAGTAGTATCCCCCTTACACCGAATTCACCCCTCCACTTT.